These T cell receptor beta chains were read from a single sample in a study of T cells after yellow fever vaccination. TCRdb reanalysed the 5' RACE reads using MiXCR and keeps one entry per CDR3 protein. The sample yields fewer than 350,000 distinct CDR3 sequences, roughly 8.7% seen once. Sequenced material: PBMCs, taken on the day of the first yellow fever vaccination. These TCRs come from a young man who received the YFV17D yellow fever vaccine. CDR3s include the opening cysteine and the closing phenylalanine or tryptophan. The order of the fields is J gene, D gene, clone size, V gene, CDR3 protein, CDR3 DNA. D genes are given only for firm matches. Expanded clones get a size class; other rows say once, few or many, or leave the size out.

TRBJ2-2 - many TRBV4-3 CASSQDRGAVTGELFF TGCGCCAGCAGCCAAGATCGGGGGGCCGTAACCGGGGAGCTGTTTTTT
TRBJ2-3 TRBD1 - TRBV11-2 CASSPGRDRTTDTQYF TGTGCCAGCAGCCCCGGACGGGACAGGACCACAGATACGCAGTATTTT
TRBJ1-2 - many TRBV6-5 CASSYFARGGSGYTF TGTGCCAGCAGTTATTTCGCGAGGGGGGGCTCTGGCTACACCTTC
TRBJ2-1 TRBD2 - TRBV7-2 CASSLESGGLNEQFF TGTGCCAGCAGCTTAGAATCGGGGGGGCTGAATGAGCAGTTCTTC
TRBJ1-1 TRBD1 - TRBV6-6 CASSVTGGSLAFF TGTGCCAGCAGTGTAACAGGGGGGTCTTTAGCTTTCTTT
TRBJ2-7 - few TRBV7-9 CASSRAGAFYEQYF TGTGCCAGCAGCCGCGCGGGGGCCTTCTACGAGCAGTACTTC
TRBJ2-1 TRBD1 - TRBV20-1 CSATRGLNNEQFF TGCAGTGCTACGAGGGGGCTGAACAATGAGCAGTTCTTC
TRBJ1-2 TRBD1 few TRBV29-1 CSVLDRGYGYTF TGCAGCGTTCTAGACAGGGGCTATGGCTACACCTTC
TRBJ1-3 - - TRBV5-1 CASSLTTASGNTIYF TGCGCCAGCAGCTTGACGACAGCCTCTGGAAACACCATATATTTT
TRBJ2-5 TRBD2 many TRBV12-3/TRBV12-4 CASSADPGRAETQYF TGTGCCAGCAGTGCCGACCCCGGGAGGGCCGAGACCCAGTACTTC
TRBJ1-2 - few TRBV19 CASSILANYGYTF TGTGCCAGTAGTATCCTAGCCAACTATGGCTACACCTTC
TRBJ2-7 - few TRBV6-1 CASRWDLGRGYEQYF TGTGCCAGCAGATGGGACCTGGGAAGAGGGTACGAGCAGTACTTC
TRBJ2-1 - - TRBV23-1 CASNPGYLSYNEQFF TGCGCCAGCAATCCGGGGTACCTCTCCTACAATGAGCAGTTCTTC
TRBJ2-7 - many TRBV15 CATSRDPGVSYEQYF TGTGCCACCAGCAGAGATCCGGGGGTCTCCTACGAGCAGTACTTC
TRBJ2-1 - few TRBV7-3 CASSLGVHNEQFF TGTGCCAGCAGCTTAGGGGTTCACAATGAGCAGTTCTTC
TRBJ2-1 TRBD2 - TRBV7-6 CASSLWTSGGDEQFF TGTGCCAGCAGCCTCTGGACTAGCGGGGGCGATGAGCAGTTCTTC
TRBJ2-6 - few TRBV25-1 CASSESGRTGANVLTF TGTGCCAGCAGTGAATCGGGCCGGACTGGGGCCAACGTCCTGACTTTC
TRBJ2-3 - many TRBV5-1 CASSLASKTDTQYF TGCGCCAGCAGCTTGGCTTCGAAGACAGATACGCAGTATTTT
TRBJ1-1 - - TRBV5-1 CASSLGAQTEAFF TGCGCCAGCAGCTTGGGAGCCCAGACTGAAGCTTTCTTT
TRBJ1-3 TRBD1 - TRBV20-1 CSASLGTAPGNTIYF TGCAGTGCTAGCCTCGGGACAGCCCCTGGAAACACCATATATTTT
TRBJ1-3 - few TRBV6-1 CASRGRFSGNTIYF TGTGCCAGCAGGGGAAGATTCTCTGGAAACACCATATATTTT
TRBJ2-3 - few TRBV6-5 CASSYHRQGFGGDTQYF TGTGCCAGCAGTTACCATAGACAGGGATTTGGGGGGGATACGCAGTATTTT
TRBJ2-7 - many TRBV5-1 CASSSPGSYEQYF TGCGCCAGCAGCTCGCCAGGCTCCTACGAGCAGTACTTC
TRBJ2-5 TRBD2 many TRBV27 CASSPEAGGQETQYF TGTGCCAGCAGTCCAGAGGCGGGGGGTCAAGAGACCCAGTACTTC
TRBJ1-1 TRBD1 few TRBV28 CASSLYLPGQGIGVEAFF TGTGCCAGCAGTTTATACTTGCCGGGACAGGGGATCGGGGTGGAAGCTTTCTTT
TRBJ1-1 - - TRBV4-1 CASSQRPEGPGTEAFF TGCGCCAGCAGCCAGAGGCCGGAGGGGCCGGGAACTGAAGCTTTCTTT
TRBJ1-2 - few TRBV20-1 CSAPLPLSNYGYTF TGCAGTGCCCCTCTGCCCCTATCGAACTATGGCTACACCTTC
TRBJ2-3 - few TRBV24-1 CATSGKQFSTDTQYF TGTGCCACCAGTGGCAAACAGTTCTCCACAGATACGCAGTATTTT
TRBJ1-1 - few TRBV21-1 CASSSPFENTEAFF TGTGCCAGCAGCTCTCCTTTTGAGAACACTGAAGCTTTCTTT
TRBJ2-5 - few TRBV5-1 CASSFWGPETQYF TGCGCCAGCAGCTTCTGGGGGCCAGAGACCCAGTACTTC
TRBJ1-2 - - TRBV5-4 CASSLWQGTNYGYTF TGTGCCAGCAGCTTGTGGCAGGGAACTAACTATGGCTACACCTTC
TRBJ1-2 - - TRBV15 CATSRDSGDYGYTF TGTGCCACCAGCAGAGATTCAGGGGACTATGGCTACACCTTC
TRBJ2-7 - - TRBV24-1 CATSDHQNHEQYF TGTGCCACCAGTGATCACCAGAACCACGAGCAGTACTTC
TRBJ2-2 TRBD2 many TRBV5-5 CASSSRLAGALNTGELFF TGTGCCAGCAGCAGCCGACTAGCGGGGGCTTTGAACACCGGGGAGCTGTTTTTT
TRBJ2-3 TRBD1 many TRBV12-3/TRBV12-4 CASSLDRTGVDTQYF TGTGCCAGCAGTTTAGATCGGACAGGGGTAGATACGCAGTATTTT
TRBJ1-6 TRBD1 - TRBV5-6 CASSPADRGRNSPLHF TGTGCCAGCAGCCCGGCGGACAGGGGACGCAATTCACCCCTCCACTTT
TRBJ2-3 - few TRBV5-4 CASSPGASLADTQYF TGTGCCAGCAGCCCAGGGGCTAGCTTGGCAGATACGCAGTATTTT
TRBJ2-1 - many TRBV7-8 CASSLEDQPGRGGEQFF TGTGCCAGCAGCTTAGAGGACCAACCGGGAAGGGGGGGTGAGCAGTTCTTC
TRBJ2-3 TRBD2 - TRBV5-4 CASSPPSGTYTDTQYF TGTGCCAGCAGCCCCCCTAGCGGGACATACACAGATACGCAGTATTTT
TRBJ2-3 - few TRBV20-1 CSAGSPTGNTDTQYF TGCAGTGCTGGGAGTCCGACAGGAAATACAGATACGCAGTATTTT
TRBJ2-7 - few TRBV6-4 CASNRGSYEQYF TGTGCCAGCAATAGAGGGTCCTACGAGCAGTACTTC
TRBJ2-3 TRBD2 many TRBV5-1 CASSPSGGAGTDTQYF TGCGCCAGCAGCCCTAGCGGGGGGGCCGGCACAGATACGCAGTATTTT
TRBJ1-1 - few TRBV7-2 CASSYPKTEAFF TGTGCCAGCAGCTATCCCAAAACTGAAGCTTTCTTT
TRBJ2-1 - few TRBV5-5 CASSPGPDVYEQFF TGTGCCAGCAGCCCGGGACCGGACGTCTATGAGCAGTTCTTC
TRBJ2-1 - many TRBV5-1 CASSPHRRDTVDEQFF TGCGCCAGCAGCCCTCACCGCCGGGACACAGTCGATGAGCAGTTCTTC
TRBJ1-3 - - TRBV20-1 CSAVSGSGNTIYF TGCAGTGCCGTCAGTGGCTCTGGAAACACCATATATTTT
TRBJ2-2 TRBD2 few TRBV7-6 CASSFWTSEGPGELFF TGTGCCAGCAGCTTTTGGACTAGCGAGGGCCCCGGGGAGCTGTTTTTT
TRBJ2-2 - - TRBV4-2 CASSLRTPGSGELFF TGTGCCAGCAGCCTTCGGACCCCCGGCTCCGGGGAGCTGTTTTTT
TRBJ1-5 TRBD1 few TRBV6-2/TRBV6-3 CASSYSPGQGGYQPQHF TGTGCCAGCAGTTACTCACCGGGACAGGGCGGTTATCAGCCCCAGCATTTT
TRBJ2-5 - many TRBV4-2 CASSPYGRDQETQYF TGTGCCAGCAGCCCTTACGGCAGGGATCAAGAGACCCAGTACTTC
TRBJ1-2 - few TRBV7-2 CASALERNYGYTF TGTGCCAGCGCCCTGGAGCGTAACTATGGCTACACCTTC
TRBJ2-2 - - TRBV20-1 CSAPSVGELFF TGCAGTGCTCCCTCCGTCGGGGAGCTGTTTTTT
TRBJ2-1 - - TRBV7-3 CASSLHGGGYNEQFF TGTGCCAGCAGCCTCCACGGAGGCGGCTACAATGAGCAGTTCTTC
TRBJ2-5 TRBD2 - TRBV19 CASSSLASKETQYF TGTGCCAGTAGTTCACTAGCGTCAAAAGAGACCCAGTACTTC
TRBJ2-1 - many TRBV29-1 CSVEPRGRGNEQFF TGCAGCGTTGAACCCAGGGGAAGGGGCAATGAGCAGTTCTTC
TRBJ1-1 TRBD1 few TRBV18 CASSPQGALNTEAFF TGTGCCAGCTCACCCCAGGGGGCACTGAACACTGAAGCTTTCTTT
TRBJ2-5 TRBD1 few TRBV18 CASSSIPGQGKETQYF TGTGCCAGCTCATCAATCCCGGGACAGGGGAAAGAGACCCAGTACTTC
TRBJ1-1 - few TRBV29-1 CSVDRQFLGAFF TGCAGCGTTGATCGGCAGTTTTTGGGAGCTTTCTTT